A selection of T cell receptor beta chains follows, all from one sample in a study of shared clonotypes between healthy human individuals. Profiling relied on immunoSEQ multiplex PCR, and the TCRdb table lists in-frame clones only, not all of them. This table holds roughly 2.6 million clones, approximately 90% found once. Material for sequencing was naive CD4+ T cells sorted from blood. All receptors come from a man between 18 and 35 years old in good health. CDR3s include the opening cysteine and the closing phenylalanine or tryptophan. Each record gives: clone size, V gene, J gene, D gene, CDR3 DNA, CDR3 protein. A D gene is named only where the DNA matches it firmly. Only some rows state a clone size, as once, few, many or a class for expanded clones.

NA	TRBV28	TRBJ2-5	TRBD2	TGTGCCAGCAGTTTGGCCGGGGGGACAGAGACCCAGTACTTC	CASSLAGGTETQYF
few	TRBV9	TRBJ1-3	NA	TGTGCCAGCAGCGTAGAAGGCTCTGGAAACACCATATATTTT	CASSVEGSGNTIYF
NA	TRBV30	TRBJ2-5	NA	TGTGCCTGGAGTGGTCGGGGGCTGTCGACTTACCTGGGCCAAGAGACCCAGTACTTC	CAWSGRGLSTYLGQETQYF
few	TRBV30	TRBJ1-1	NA	TGTGCCTGGAACGGGCAAGGCGTGAACACTGAAGCTTTCTTT	CAWNGQGVNTEAFF
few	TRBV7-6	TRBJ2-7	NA	TGTGCCAGCAGCTTGGCCTCCTCCTACGAGCAGTACTTC	CASSLASSYEQYF
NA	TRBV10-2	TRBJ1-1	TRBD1	TGCGCCAGCAGTTTTGACAGGGGAGGCACTGAAGCTTTCTTT	CASSFDRGGTEAFF
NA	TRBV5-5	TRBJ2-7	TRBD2	TGTGCCAGCAGCTTGGTGGGACTAGCGGGAGGACACTACGAGCAGTACTTC	CASSLVGLAGGHYEQYF
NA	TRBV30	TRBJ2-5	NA	TGTGCCTGGAGTGTAAGGCCCCTAGGCGGGGAGACCCAGTACTTC	CAWSVRPLGGETQYF
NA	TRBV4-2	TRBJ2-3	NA	TGTGCCAGCAGCCAAGTCACCGGGACTCCCACCACAGATACGCAGTATTTT	CASSQVTGTPTTDTQYF
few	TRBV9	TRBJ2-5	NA	TGTGCCAGCAGCGTAGTAGGGGGTCCCCAAGAGACCCAGTACTTC	CASSVVGGPQETQYF
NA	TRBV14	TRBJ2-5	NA	TGTGCCAGCAGCCAAGGTCAAAGAGGGGAGACCCAGTACTTC	CASSQGQRGETQYF
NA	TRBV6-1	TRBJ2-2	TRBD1	TGTGCCAGCAGTCGACAGGGCGGGGAGCTGTTTTTT	CASSRQGGELFF
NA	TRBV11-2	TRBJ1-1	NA	TGTGCCAGCAGCTTACGGGGGGTGAACACTGAAGCTTTCTTT	CASSLRGVNTEAFF
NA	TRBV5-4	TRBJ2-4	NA	TGTGCCAGCAGCTTGTTCGGGGATATAGCCAAAAACATTCAGTACTTC	CASSLFGDIAKNIQYF
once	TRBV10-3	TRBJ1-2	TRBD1	TGTGCCATCAGTGAGGGGGACAGGGGCTATGGCTACACCTTC	CAISEGDRGYGYTF
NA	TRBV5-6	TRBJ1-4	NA	TGTGCCAGCAGCTTGGGGGCCGGGCCCCAACTGTTTTTT	CASSLGAGPQLFF
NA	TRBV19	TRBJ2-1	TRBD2	TGTGCCAGTAGTCCAGAACTAGCGGGAGGTTCCTACAATGAGCAGTTCTTC	CASSPELAGGSYNEQFF
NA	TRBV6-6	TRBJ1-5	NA	TGTGCCAGCAGTTTGGGCAATCAGCCCCAGCATTTT	CASSLGNQPQHF
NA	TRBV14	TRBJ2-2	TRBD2	TGTGCCAGCAGCCGAAGAAGCCATCGGGGACTAGCGGACACCGGGGAGCTGTTTTTT	CASSRRSHRGLADTGELFF
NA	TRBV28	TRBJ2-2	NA	TGTGCCAGCAGTTCGAGCCTGGGAAACACCGGGGAGCTGTTTTTT	CASSSSLGNTGELFF
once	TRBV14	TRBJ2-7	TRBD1	TGTGCCAGCAGCCAAAAACCCGGGACAGCCTCCTACGAGCAGTACTTC	CASSQKPGTASYEQYF
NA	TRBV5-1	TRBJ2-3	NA	TGCGCCAGCAGCGATTACCCAGGGCGAGATACGCAGTATTTT	CASSDYPGRDTQYF
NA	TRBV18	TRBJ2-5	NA	TGTGCCAGCACGATTTCAGTGCAAGAGACCCAGTACTTC	CASTISVQETQYF
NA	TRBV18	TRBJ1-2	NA	TGTGCCAGCTCTTTCGGCCCTCGGATTAACTATGGCTACACCTTC	CASSFGPRINYGYTF
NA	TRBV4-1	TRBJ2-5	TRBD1	TGCGCCAGCAGCGCACCGGGACAGGGTGGGGAGACCCAGTACTTC	CASSAPGQGGETQYF
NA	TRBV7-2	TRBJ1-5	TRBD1	TGTGCCAGCAGCTTAGACAGGGGGCGGCCCCAGCATTTT	CASSLDRGRPQHF
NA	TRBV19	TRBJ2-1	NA	TGTGCCAGTAGTATGGTCGAGGCAGGGACCCCTGAGCAGTTCTTC	CASSMVEAGTPEQFF
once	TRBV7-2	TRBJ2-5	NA	TGTGCCAGCAGCTTAGAACTAAGGGTACAAGAGACCCAGTACTTC	CASSLELRVQETQYF
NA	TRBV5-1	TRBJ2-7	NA	TGCGCCAGCAGCTTGGGACGTATGACCTACGAGCAGTACTTC	CASSLGRMTYEQYF
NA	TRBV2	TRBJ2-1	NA	TGTGCCAGCAGTGAAGGGCGGGACCGCTACAATGAGCAGTTCTTC	CASSEGRDRYNEQFF
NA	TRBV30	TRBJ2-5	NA	TGTGCCTGGAGTGTACTACGGCAGGGACCGACTTGGGAGACCCAGTACTTC	CAWSVLRQGPTWETQYF
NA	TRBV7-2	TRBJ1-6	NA	TGTGCCAGCAGCTTAATGGGGGATTATAATTCACCCCTCCACTTT	CASSLMGDYNSPLHF